The 14 T cell receptor beta chains presented below share a single source sample, sequenced in a study of identical twins. TCRdb used MiXCR to reprocess the 5' RACE reads, holding one entry per CDR3 protein. The sample consists of some 1,700,000 distinct CDR3 sequences, less than 35% of them appearing once. Material: cord blood. These receptors all come from a newborn girl in good health.

The gene calls are TRBV14 and TRBJ2-1; 10 positions agree with TRBD2. V shed 4 bases and J 5 bases; nucleotides not matched to a gene: 8. CDR3 size: 16 residues. Germline loops: CDR1 SGHDN, CDR2 FVKESK. The CDR3: CASSPYGLAANNEQFF. The CDR3 nucleotides are TGTGCCAGCAGCCCATACGGACTAGCGGCGAACAATGAGCAGTTCTTC.

The CDR3 nucleotides are TGTGCCAGCTCACCCTTGGACAGGGCGGGCTATGGCTACACCTTC. Translated, it gives CASSPLDRAGYGYTF. The V and J genes are TRBV18 and TRBJ1-2; 8 bases are shared with TRBD1. The V gene end was trimmed by 3 bases and the J gene end by 4 bases; junction bases not matched to a gene: 7. CDR3 length: 15 residues. The germline CDR1 and CDR2 sequences are KGHSH and LQKENI.

This clonotype was seen a handful of times. The genes are TRBV9 and TRBJ2-1; weak D call: TRBD2 (6 bases). The CDR3 consists of 15 residues. Germline values: CDR1 SGDLS, CDR2 YYNGEE. Trimming took 0 bases from V and 5 from J, leaving 12 bases between them. The CDR3 bases are TGTGCCAGCAGCGTAGGGAGGGCCAGGGACAATGAGCAGTTCTTC. It specifies CASSVGRARDNEQFF.

V gene TRBV7-8 combines with J gene TRBJ2-1, with 8 nucleotides matching TRBD2. Germline assignment: CDR1 SGHVS and CDR2 FQNEAQ. There are 15 residues in the CDR3. The V segment lost 3 bases and the J segment 6 bases; nucleotides outside the gene matches: 7. CDR3 bases: TGTGCCAGCAGCTTGGGAGCGGGGGCCCTCAATGAGCAGTTCTTC. Translating gives CASSLGAGALNEQFF.

This clonotype was seen a handful of times. V usage is TRBV2 and J usage is TRBJ2-3; TRBD2 matches 10 bases. From germline, CDR1 is SNHLY and CDR2 FYNNEI. The CDR3 is 14 amino acids. J lost 4 bases, V lost 7 bases, and 5 bases had no gene match. The CDR3 DNA sequence: TGTGCCAGCAAGGAGCGGGAGGGCCCAGATACGCAGTATTTT. It yields the protein CASKEREGPDTQYF. Full variable domain (remainder filled in from reference TRBV2 and TRBJ2-3): EPEVTQTPSHQVTQMGQEVILRCVPISNHLYFYWYRQILGQKVEFLVSFYNNEISEKSEIFDDQFSVERPDGSNFTLKIRSTKLEDSAMYFCASKEREGPDTQYFGPGTRLTVL.

This clonotype is a singleton in its sample. The rearrangement links TRBV4-2 to TRBJ2-5; 9 bases agree with TRBD2. CDR3 length equals 18 residues. V was clipped by 0 bases and J by 11 bases; unmatched bases: 19. Germline lookup yields CDR1 LGHNA and CDR2 YNFKEQ. The DNA of the CDR3 is TGTGCCAGCAGCCAAGATCCGTTAGCGGGAGTCCGGTACAATGAGCAGTACTTC. It yields the protein CASSQDPLAGVRYNEQYF.

V gene TRBV6-1 combines with J gene TRBJ2-2, with D possibly TRBD2 on 7 matching bases. Trimming pared 2 bases from V and 5 bases from J, leaving 15 bases between. The CDR3 totals 16 residues. The V gene's germline CDR1 is MNHNS and CDR2 SASEGT. The CDR3 sequence is CASSESGGATTGELFF. CDR3 in DNA: TGTGCCAGCAGTGAATCGGGGGGCGCGACTACCGGGGAGCTGTTTTTT.

The sample holds many counts of this clonotype. This chain joins TRBV20-1 and TRBJ2-7, with 7 bases matching TRBD2. The germline CDR1 and CDR2 sequences are DFQATT and SNEGSKA (reference sequence). The CDR3 extends over 16 amino acids. The V gene end was trimmed by 0 bases and the J gene end by 0 bases; junction bases not matched to a gene: 8. CDR3 residues: CSARDTPSGSSYEQYF. CDR3 nucleotide sequence: TGCAGTGCTAGAGACACCCCTAGCGGAAGCTCCTACGAGCAGTACTTC.

V usage is TRBV7-2 and J usage is TRBJ2-7; 7 bases align to TRBD2. CDR1 is SGHTA, CDR2 FQGNSA, per germline. V was pared by 1 base and J by 3 bases, with 6 bases of the junction left unmatched. The CDR3 consists of 15 residues. Here the CDR3 reads CASSLVSSGDYEQYF. In DNA form, the CDR3 reads TGTGCCAGCAGCTTAGTTTCTAGCGGCGACTACGAGCAGTACTTC.

About this clonotype: A read error may explain this, as a much larger clone is one base away. This chain connects TRBV7-2 to TRBJ2-3; unclear D gene. Trimming pared 7 bases from V and 1 base from J, leaving 21 bases between. Germline loops: CDR1 SGHTA, CDR2 FQGNSA. The CDR3 contains 17 residues. CDR3: CASTHFGPSGGTDTQYF. The CDR3 DNA follows: TGTGCCAGCACCCACTTCGGACCTAGTGGGGGCACAGATACGCAGTATTTT. Complete variable domain (other parts from reference TRBV7-2 and TRBJ2-3): GAGVSQSPSNKVTEKGKDVELRCDPISGHTALYWYRQSLGQGLEFLIYFQGNSAPDKSGLPSDRFSAERTGGSVSTLTIQRTQQEDSAVYLCASTHFGPSGGTDTQYFGPGTRLTVL.

The chain recombines TRBV5-5 with TRBJ1-1, with D hard to call. In germline, CDR1 is SGHKS, CDR2 YYEKEE (reference sequence). CDR3 size: 15 residues. V lost 4 bases to trimming and J lost 0 bases, with 13 bases between them. CDR3 bases: TGTGCCAGCAGCCGAAGAGTCCTGATGAACACTGAAGCTTTCTTT. Residues: CASSRRVLMNTEAFF.

In its sample, this clonotype was seen many times. V usage is TRBV4-1 and J usage is TRBJ2-1; TRBD1 or TRBD2 may be the D gene (5 bases each). Trimming stripped 6 bases from V and 0 bases from J, with 15 bases between. CDR3 length: 16 residues. Germline V gives CDR1 MGHRA, CDR2 YSYEKL. DNA of the CDR3: TGCGCCAGCAGTCAGGGACGCCAAAGCTCCTACAATGAGCAGTTCTTC. Its protein product is CASSQGRQSSYNEQFF.

In this sample, this clonotype turned up once. A much bigger clone sits one base away, suggesting this may be a read error. The rearrangement joins TRBV7-9 to TRBJ2-1; TRBD1 matches 7 bases. Germline values: CDR1 SEHNR, CDR2 FQNEAQ (reference sequence). V gave up 2 bases and J gave up 10 bases; unmatched junction bases: 11. The CDR3 covers 15 residues. The CDR3 coding sequence is TGTGCCAGCAGCTTACCTAACAGGGGAACCTACGAGCAGTTCTTC. This encodes CASSLPNRGTYEQFF. The whole variable domain, remainder taken from reference TRBV7-9 and TRBJ2-1, is DTGVSQNPRHKITKRGQNVTFRCDPISEHNRLYWYRQTLGQGPEFLTYFQNEAQLEKSRLLSDRFSAERPKGSFSTLEIQRTEQGDSAMYLCASSLPNRGTYEQFFGPGTRLTVL.

The rearrangement uses TRBV5-8 and TRBJ1-4; D is perhaps TRBD1 (6 bases). The CDR3 runs to 14 residues. Germline V gene sequence: CDR1 SGHTS, CDR2 YDEGEE. V dropped 0 bases and J dropped 11 bases, with 14 bases sitting between them. CDR3 bases: TGTGCCAGCAGCTTGGATCCTTGGGGGCTCAAACTGTTTTTT. Encoded protein: CASSLDPWGLKLFF.